The 14 T cell receptor beta chains given below trace back to one sample, sequenced in a study of T-cell reconstitution after alpha-beta-depleted transplantation in children. Preparation of the TCRbeta library was carried out with unique molecular identifiers. TCRdb re-called the PCR reads with MiXCR, one entry per CDR3 protein. This sample has over 200,000 distinct CDR3 sequences, with about a tenth found just once. Sequenced material: PBMCs, taken before TCRalphabeta/CD19-depleted stem cell transplant. The receptors shown here come from a child less than two years old with acute myeloid leukemia, due to receive a stem cell transplant.

This clonotype appeared many times. V is TRBV12-3 or TRBV12-4 and J is TRBJ2-3; D gene uncertain. This CDR3 has 13 residues. V was pared by 6 bases and J by 0 bases, with 7 bases between. CDR3 loop: CASRRTSTDTQYF. For the CDR3, the DNA is TGTGCCAGCAGACGGACCAGCACAGATACGCAGTATTTT.

This clonotype was seen many times. The chain uses TRBV25-1 and TRBJ1-2; tentative D call: TRBD1 (6 bases). Looked up from germline, CDR1 is MGHDK and CDR2 is SYGVNS. V was trimmed by 3 bases and J by 5 bases, leaving 16 bases between them. This CDR3 comprises 15 residues. Here the CDR3 reads CASSDSTGWGYGYTF. The CDR3, as DNA: TGTGCCAGCAGTGACTCGACAGGTTGGGGGTATGGCTACACCTTC.

This clonotype was recorded many times. The V call is TRBV7-2, the J call TRBJ2-1; 8 nucleotides align to TRBD2. The CDR3 has 16 amino acids. The J segment lost 2 bases and the V segment lost 7 bases, leaving 10 bases of the junction unmatched. Germline CDR1 is SGHTA and CDR2 is FQGNSA. The CDR3 nucleotides are TGTGCCAGCACTCCCGTGACGGGACTAGCCTACAATGAGCAGTTCTTC. Amino acids: CASTPVTGLAYNEQFF.

This clonotype was counted at least ten times. V usage is TRBV28 and J usage is TRBJ2-4, with D perhaps TRBD2 (5 bases). The CDR3 sequence is 15 residues long. V was trimmed by 8 bases and J by 3 bases, leaving 17 bases between them. From germline, CDR1 is MDHEN and CDR2 SYDVKM. CDR3 loop: CASSTRSRGKNIQYF. The DNA of the CDR3 is TGTGCCAGCTCAACACGGTCACGGGGCAAAAACATTCAGTACTTC. The complete variable domain, with remaining parts taken from reference TRBV28 and TRBJ2-4, reads DVKVTQSSRYLVKRTGEKVFLECVQDMDHENMFWYRQDPGLGLRLIYFSYDVKMKEKGDIPEGYSVSREKKERFSLILESASTNQTSMYLCASSTRSRGKNIQYFGAGTRLSVL.

The chain has TRBV29-1 and TRBJ2-3; D not resolved. Trimming removed 0 bases at V and 1 base at J, with 8 bases between. This CDR3 contains 14 residues. CDR1 and CDR2 from the germline V gene are SQVTM and ANQGSEA. The CDR3 nucleotides read TGCAGCGTTGAAGAGCCTTGGGGCACAGATACGCAGTATTTT. It codes for CSVEEPWGTDTQYF.

This clonotype was recorded at least ten times. The CDR3 bases are TGTGCCAGCAGCGTAGTTCAGGGGGGGAATAGCAATCAGCCCCAGCATTTT. This gives the protein CASSVVQGGNSNQPQHF. The chain carries TRBV9 and TRBJ1-5; 7 bases match TRBD1. The CDR3 totals 17 residues. Germline loops: CDR1 SGDLS, CDR2 YYNGEE. V shed 0 bases and J 0 bases; nucleotides not matched to a gene: 6.

This clonotype was recorded at least ten times. V and J are TRBV20-1 and TRBJ1-5; D is undetermined. The ends were cut back, 2 bases at V and 0 bases at J, with 8 bases in the middle. The CDR3 is 14 residues long. Germline values: CDR1 DFQATT, CDR2 SNEGSKA (reference sequence). CDR3 sequence reads: CSARQPNSNQPQHF. The CDR3 bases are TGCAGTGCTAGACAGCCTAATAGCAATCAGCCCCAGCATTTT.

This clonotype has at least ten counts. The chain links TRBV6-1 to TRBJ2-1; 9 bases fit TRBD2. The ends lost 6 bases at V and 6 bases at J; junction bases unmatched: 12. CDR3 length equals 16 residues. From germline, CDR1 is MNHNS and CDR2 SASEGT. CDR3 region: CASRDTSGTSFNEQFF. The CDR3 DNA reads TGTGCCAGCAGAGACACCTCCGGGACTAGCTTCAATGAGCAGTTCTTC.

V gene TRBV21-1 combines with J gene TRBJ2-5; the D call TRBD1 from the table was never checked on the DNA. TRBV21-1 is a pseudogene segment. There are 16 residues in the CDR3. CDR3 coding DNA: TGTGCCAGCAGCAAAGATGGTCGGGAAGGGCAAGAGACCCAGTACTTC. Encoded protein: CASSKDGREGQETQYF.

This clonotype was found many times. The chain employs TRBV11-2 and TRBJ2-3; D is unresolved. Germline values: CDR1 SGHAT, CDR2 FQNNGV. V was trimmed by 5 bases and J by 3 bases, leaving 6 bases between them. The CDR3 is 12 residues long. As DNA, the CDR3 is TGTGCCAGCAGCCGATGGACAGATACGCAGTATTTT. This codes for CASSRWTDTQYF. The complete variable domain, with remaining parts taken from reference TRBV11-2 and TRBJ2-3, reads EAGVAQSPRYKIIEKRQSVAFWCNPISGHATLYWYQQILGQGPKLLIQFQNNGVVDDSQLPKDRFSAERLKGVDSTLKIQPAKLEDSAVYLCASSRWTDTQYFGPGTRLTVL.

This clonotype was detected many times. The CDR3 bases are TGTGCCAGCAGCTTAGTCCTGGTCCTAGCGGGAAGAACAGATACGCAGTATTTT. Translation gives CASSLVLVLAGRTDTQYF. The chain employs TRBV11-1 and TRBJ2-3; 9 bases line up with TRBD2. Germline-derived CDR1 and CDR2 are SGHAT and FQDESV (reference sequence). J gave up 3 bases and V 1 base, and 11 bases lay outside the gene matches. The CDR3 length is 18 residues.

This clonotype showed up many times. The chain links TRBV20-1 to TRBJ2-3, with a weak D call TRBD1 (5 bases). This CDR3 region has 14 residues. Germline CDR1 reads DFQATT; CDR2 reads SNEGSKA (reference sequence). V gave up 6 bases and J gave up 0 bases, with 13 bases separating them. CDR3 sequence (DNA): TGCAGTGCCTCGGACAATCCTAGCACAGATACGCAGTATTTT. Its translation is CSASDNPSTDTQYF.

This clonotype was observed at least ten times. This chain uses TRBV5-1 with TRBJ2-5, with D tentatively TRBD1 (6 bases). The CDR3 sequence is 16 residues long. Germline CDR1 is SGHRS and CDR2 is YFSETQ. Trimming stripped 3 bases from V and 1 base from J, with 16 bases between. Here the CDR3 reads CASSSTGIALQETQYF. The CDR3 DNA follows: TGCGCCAGCAGCTCTACAGGGATAGCCCTCCAAGAGACCCAGTACTTC.

This clonotype was seen repeatedly, ten times or more. The genes are TRBV28 and TRBJ2-3; the D is unclear. The V and J ends lost 8 bases and 6 bases respectively, with 9 bases between them. Germline loops: CDR1 MDHEN, CDR2 SYDVKM. The CDR3 covers 11 residues. CDR3 sequence (DNA): TGTGCCAGCGGCCCGATGGATACGCAGTATTTT. It encodes CASGPMDTQYF. Full variable domain (rest looked up from reference TRBV28 and TRBJ2-3): DVKVTQSSRYLVKRTGEKVFLECVQDMDHENMFWYRQDPGLGLRLIYFSYDVKMKEKGDIPEGYSVSREKKERFSLILESASTNQTSMYLCASGPMDTQYFGPGTRLTVL.